A single sample is the source of the 20 T cell receptor beta chains below, sequenced in a study of T cell changes during pregnancy in multiple sclerosis. TCRdb keeps only in-frame clones here, not all; method: immunoSEQ multiplex PCR. The table lists tens of thousands of clones, around 90% of them singletons, with 2% in the top ten. This sample comprised peripheral blood, obtained in the second trimester of pregnancy. The receptors stem from a female donor with multiple sclerosis, enrolled in a pregnancy study.

The rearrangement joins TRBV5-1 to TRBJ2-7; D is perhaps TRBD2 (5 bases). V was trimmed by 3 bases and J by 2 bases, leaving 9 bases between them. Germline CDR1 SGHRS, CDR2 YFSETQ. The CDR3 has 13 amino acids. CDR3 sequence reads: CASSWTGPYEQYF. For the CDR3, the DNA is TGCGCCAGCAGCTGGACTGGGCCCTACGAGCAGTACTTC.

The chain carries TRBV10-3 and TRBJ2-1; 10 nucleotides agree with TRBD2. Germline CDR1 is ENHRY and CDR2 is SYGVKD. CDR3 length equals 15 residues. V lost 7 bases and J lost 8; bases outside the gene matches: 11. CDR3 protein: CAINSGTSVSDEQFF. DNA for the CDR3: TGTGCCATCAATTCCGGGACTAGCGTGTCCGATGAGCAGTTCTTC.

The chain combines TRBV19 with TRBJ2-1; 11 positions agree with TRBD1. Germline V gene sequence: CDR1 LNHDA, CDR2 SQIVND (reference sequence). J lost 6 bases, V lost 7 bases, and 5 bases had no gene match. This CDR3 contains 14 residues. The chain's CDR3 is CASTGTGGSNEQFF. CDR3 in DNA: TGTGCCAGTACGGGGACAGGGGGTTCCAATGAGCAGTTCTTC.

The chain combines TRBV7-2 with TRBJ2-1; 12 bases map to TRBD2. Germline V CDR1 and CDR2: SGHTA, FQGNSA. The CDR3 runs 16 residues. Losses at the gene ends were 3 bases for V and 7 bases for J; bases not matched to a gene: 7. The CDR3 DNA is TGTGCCAGCAGCTTGCATGGTCTAGCGGGGGGGAATGAGCAGTTCTTC. This gives the protein CASSLHGLAGGNEQFF.

J is TRBJ2-7 and V is TRBV7-7, with D possibly being TRBD1 (6 bases). Germline CDR1 SSHAT, CDR2 FNYEAQ (reference sequence). The V end lost 3 bases, the J end lost 4 bases, and 10 bases lay between the germline ends. The length of the CDR3 is 13 residues. The CDR3 coding sequence is TGTGCCAGCAGCTTGGACAGACCATACGAGCAGTACTTC. Its translation: CASSLDRPYEQYF.

This clone has just one count. The genes are TRBV12-5 and TRBJ2-5; 8 nucleotides align to TRBD1. Germline V gene sequence: CDR1 LGHNT, CDR2 FRNRAP. CDR3 size: 17 residues. J gave up 7 bases and V 0 bases, and 13 bases lay outside the gene matches. Here the CDR3 DNA reads TGTGCTAGTGGTTTGGTACTGTTGGGACAGGAAAACGGGACCCAGTACTTC. Translated: CASGLVLLGQENGTQYF.

This rearrangement joins TRBV6-1 to TRBJ2-5, with a weak D call TRBD2 (7 bases). Per germline, CDR1 MNHNS and CDR2 SASEGT. V was shortened by 5 bases and J by 5 bases, with 18 bases between the two germline ends. The CDR3 length is 15 residues. CDR3 in amino acids: CASSPTWRGGETQYF. In DNA, the CDR3 is TGTGCCAGCAGTCCCACATGGAGGGGGGGGGAGACCCAGTACTTC.

Notes on this clone: A read error may account for a junction end that differs from germline. V and J are TRBV7-7 and TRBJ2-3; 12 bases fit TRBD2. Germline lookup yields CDR1 SSHAT and CDR2 FNYEAQ (reference sequence). CDR3 length equals 16 residues. CDR3 protein: CASSLDLAGGKDTQYF. The CDR3 coding sequence is TGTGCTAGCAGCTTAGATCTAGCGGGAGGGAAAGATACGCAGTATTTT.

The rearrangement uses TRBV6-5 and TRBJ1-1, with unresolved D. The CDR3 is made up of 14 amino acids. CDR1 MNHEY and CDR2 SVGAGI come from the germline V gene. The V end lost 0 bases, the J end lost 2 bases, and 7 bases lay between the germline ends. The CDR3 region has the DNA TGTGCCAGCAGTTACTCTGGAGTTAACACTGAAGCTTTCTTT. It codes for CASSYSGVNTEAFF.

J is TRBJ1-1 and V is TRBV15; D gene unclear. CDR1 and CDR2 from the germline V gene are LNHNV and YYDKDF (reference sequence). V lost 3 bases and J lost 0, with 11 bases in between. The CDR3 has 15 amino acids. The CDR3 bases are TGTGCCACCAGCAGGGAGGCAGGCCTGAACACTGAAGCTTTCTTT. Residues: CATSREAGLNTEAFF. Using reference TRBV15 and TRBJ1-1 for the parts outside the CDR3, the full variable domain is DAMVIQNPRYQVTQFGKPVTLSCSQTLNHNVMYWYQQKSSQAPKLLFHYYDKDFNNEADTPDNFQSRRPNTSFCFLDIRSPGLGDTAMYLCATSREAGLNTEAFFGQGTRLTVV.

The chain links TRBV10-3 to TRBJ2-1; 13 nucleotides match TRBD2. Germline loops: CDR1 ENHRY, CDR2 SYGVKD. Trimming took 6 bases from V and 9 from J; bases not matched to a gene: 8. The CDR3 extends over 15 amino acids. This chain's CDR3 is CAIRATSGRALEQFF. The CDR3 DNA reads as TGTGCCATCAGAGCCACTAGCGGGAGGGCCCTTGAGCAGTTCTTC.

The J gene is TRBJ1-3, the V gene TRBV14, with TRBD1 matching 10 bases. Trimming cost V 4 bases and J 2 bases; bases outside gene matches: 8. This CDR3 comprises 17 residues. CDR1 and CDR2 from the germline V gene are SGHDN and FVKESK. The CDR3 coding sequence is TGTGCCAGCAGCCCTCTGGTTGGGACAGGGGCTGGAAACACCATATATTTT. Amino acid sequence: CASSPLVGTGAGNTIYF.

The chain recombines TRBV19 with TRBJ1-1, with 8 positions matching TRBD1. The CDR3 has 14 residues. Trimming took 4 bases from V and 4 from J; bases not matched to a gene: 5. CDR1 and CDR2 (germline): LNHDA, SQIVND (reference sequence). CDR3 in amino acids: CASSTGGAGTEAFF. As DNA, the CDR3 is TGTGCCAGTAGTACAGGGGGCGCGGGCACTGAAGCTTTCTTT. Supplemented by reference TRBV19 and TRBJ1-1, the full variable domain reads DGGITQSPKYLFRKEGQNVTLSCEQNLNHDAMYWYRQDPGQGLRLIYYSQIVNDFQKGDIAEGYSVSREKKESFPLTVTSAQKNPTAFYLCASSTGGAGTEAFFGQGTRLTVV.

The chain uses TRBV5-4 and TRBJ2-5; no firm D call. Per germline, CDR1 SGHNT and CDR2 YYREEE (reference sequence). The CDR3 runs 19 residues. Trimming took 5 bases from V and 1 from J, leaving 27 bases between them. CDR3 coding DNA: TGTGCCAGCAGTTCATGGCCCCAGATCAACCCCAGAACCCAAGAGACCCAGTACTTC. This encodes CASSSWPQINPRTQETQYF.

The chain employs TRBV11-1 and TRBJ2-3; 7 nucleotides align to TRBD1. The V and J ends lost 6 bases and 4 bases, in that order; junction bases with no gene match: 4. Germline lookup yields CDR1 SGHAT and CDR2 FQDESV (reference sequence). This CDR3 contains 13 residues. The CDR3 reads CASRYTGADTQYF. For the CDR3, the DNA is TGTGCCAGCAGATATACAGGGGCAGATACGCAGTATTTT.

The genes are TRBV11-2 and TRBJ1-6; D unclear. The CDR3 is made up of 16 amino acids. Germline CDR1 reads SGHAT; CDR2 reads FQNNGV. The V end was cut by 1 base, the J end by 4 bases, with 11 bases between. The CDR3 sequence is CASSLGRWVYNSPLHF. DNA for the CDR3: TGTGCCAGCAGCTTAGGGCGGTGGGTTTATAATTCACCCCTCCACTTT. Full variable domain (outside the CDR3, taken from reference TRBV11-2 and TRBJ1-6): EAGVAQSPRYKIIEKRQSVAFWCNPISGHATLYWYQQILGQGPKLLIQFQNNGVVDDSQLPKDRFSAERLKGVDSTLKIQPAKLEDSAVYLCASSLGRWVYNSPLHFGNGTRLTVT.

The chain combines TRBV5-5 with TRBJ2-2; D is perhaps TRBD2 (6 bases). The germline gives CDR1 SGHKS, CDR2 YYEKEE (reference sequence). This CDR3 is built from 16 residues. The V end was cut by 2 bases, the J end by 5 bases, with 16 bases between. CDR3 nucleotides: TGTGCCAGCAGCTTTTACGCGGGGTTTGAGACCGGGGAGCTGTTTTTT. It yields the protein CASSFYAGFETGELFF.

The chain employs TRBV28 and TRBJ1-1; D is unclear. Trimming took off 7 bases at V and 0 bases at J, with 9 bases between the two ends. Germline-derived CDR1 and CDR2 are MDHEN and SYDVKM. The CDR3 contains 13 residues. CDR3 DNA sequence: TGTGCCAGCATACGTCAGTTGAACACTGAAGCTTTCTTT. Translation gives CASIRQLNTEAFF.

Concerning this clone: This CDR3 is also generated by other DNA sequences in the sample. The rearrangement joins TRBV5-1 to TRBJ1-2; D is uncertain. The CDR3 is made up of 13 amino acids. V shed 0 bases and J shed 4 bases, with 7 bases lying between them. Germline CDR1 is SGHRS and CDR2 is YFSETQ. The CDR3 loop reads CASSLGGSYGYTF. Written as DNA, the CDR3 is TGCGCCAGCAGCTTGGGAGGGTCCTATGGCTACACCTTC. The variable domain in full, completed from reference TRBV5-1 and TRBJ1-2, reads KAGVTQTPRYLIKTRGQQVTLSCSPISGHRSVSWYQQTPGQGLQFLFEYFSETQRNKGNFPGRFSGRQFSNSRSEMNVSTLELGDSALYLCASSLGGSYGYTFGSGTRLTVV.

The chain has TRBV6-5 and TRBJ1-5, with TRBD1 matching 7 bases. Germline V lookup: CDR1 MNHEY, CDR2 SVGAGI. Germline trimming cut 6 bases from V and 5 bases from J; bases unmatched to any gene: 7. The CDR3 contains 14 residues. The CDR3 DNA sequence: TGTGCCAGCAGCCGACAGGGAGGAGATCAGCCCCAGCATTTT. Protein product: CASSRQGGDQPQHF.